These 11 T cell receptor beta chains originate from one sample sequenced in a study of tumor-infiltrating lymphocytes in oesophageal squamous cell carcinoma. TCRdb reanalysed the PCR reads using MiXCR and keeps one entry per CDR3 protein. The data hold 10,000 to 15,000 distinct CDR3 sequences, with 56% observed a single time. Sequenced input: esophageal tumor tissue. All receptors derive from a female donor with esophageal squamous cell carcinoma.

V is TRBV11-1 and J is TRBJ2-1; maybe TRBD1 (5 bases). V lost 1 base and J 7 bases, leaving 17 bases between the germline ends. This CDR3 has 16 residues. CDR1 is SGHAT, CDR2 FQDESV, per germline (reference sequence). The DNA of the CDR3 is TGTGCCAGCAGCTTAGGGGCAGGGTCCGTGTTGAATGAGCAGTTCTTC. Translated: CASSLGAGSVLNEQFF.

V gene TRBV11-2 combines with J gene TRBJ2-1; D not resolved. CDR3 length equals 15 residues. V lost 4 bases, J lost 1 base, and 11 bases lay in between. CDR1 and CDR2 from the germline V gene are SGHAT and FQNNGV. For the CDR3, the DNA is TGTGCCAGCAGCTCGAGGACCGTTTCCTACAATGAGCAGTTCTTC. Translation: CASSSRTVSYNEQFF.

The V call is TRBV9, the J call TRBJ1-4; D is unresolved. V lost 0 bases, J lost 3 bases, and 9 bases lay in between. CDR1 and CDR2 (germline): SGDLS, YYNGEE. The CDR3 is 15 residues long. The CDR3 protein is CASSVGLSSNEKLFF. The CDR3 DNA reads TGTGCCAGCAGCGTAGGTCTCAGTTCTAATGAAAAACTGTTTTTT.

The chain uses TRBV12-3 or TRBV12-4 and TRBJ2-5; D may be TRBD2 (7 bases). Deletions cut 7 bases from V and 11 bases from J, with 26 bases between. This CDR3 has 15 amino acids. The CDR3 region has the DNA TGTGCCAGCACCAGAGGGAGGGGGTACTACAATGAGCAGTACTTC. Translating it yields CASTRGRGYYNEQYF.

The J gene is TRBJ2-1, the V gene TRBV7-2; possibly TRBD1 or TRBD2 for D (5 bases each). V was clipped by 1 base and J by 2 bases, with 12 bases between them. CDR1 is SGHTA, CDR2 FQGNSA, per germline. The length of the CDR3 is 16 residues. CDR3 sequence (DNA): TGTGCCAGCAGCTTAGGAGGGGTAGTGGCCTACAATGAGCAGTTCTTC. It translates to CASSLGGVVAYNEQFF. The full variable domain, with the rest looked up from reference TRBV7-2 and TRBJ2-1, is GAGVSQSPSNKVTEKGKDVELRCDPISGHTALYWYRQSLGQGLEFLIYFQGNSAPDKSGLPSDRFSAERTGGSVSTLTIQRTQQEDSAVYLCASSLGGVVAYNEQFFGPGTRLTVL.

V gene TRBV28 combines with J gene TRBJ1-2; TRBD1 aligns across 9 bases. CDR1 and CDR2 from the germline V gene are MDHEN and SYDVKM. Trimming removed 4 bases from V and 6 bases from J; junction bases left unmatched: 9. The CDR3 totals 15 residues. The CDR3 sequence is CASSSYRGLVDGYTF. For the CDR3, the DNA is TGTGCCAGCAGTTCGTACAGGGGGCTAGTGGATGGCTACACCTTC.

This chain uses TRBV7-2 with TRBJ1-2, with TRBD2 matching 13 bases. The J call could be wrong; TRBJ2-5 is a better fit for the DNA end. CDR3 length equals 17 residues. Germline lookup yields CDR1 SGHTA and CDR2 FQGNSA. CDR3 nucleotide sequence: TGTGCCAGCAGCCAGGGACTAGCGGGAACAGTCGGGAAGACCCAGTACTTC. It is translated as CASSQGLAGTVGKTQYF.

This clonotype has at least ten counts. In DNA form, the CDR3 reads TGTGCCAGCAGCCGGGTTGGGCCCCAGGTCCATGAGCAGTTCTTC. Amino acids: CASSRVGPQVHEQFF. The V call is TRBV7-9, the J call TRBJ2-1; D is unresolved. The CDR3 consists of 15 residues. Germline values: CDR1 SEHNR, CDR2 FQNEAQ (reference sequence). Trimming took 5 bases from V and 8 from J, leaving 19 bases between them.

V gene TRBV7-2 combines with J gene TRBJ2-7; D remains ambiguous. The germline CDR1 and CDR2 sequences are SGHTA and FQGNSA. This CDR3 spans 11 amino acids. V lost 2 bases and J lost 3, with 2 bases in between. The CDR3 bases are TGTGCCAGCAGCTTAAGCTACGAGCAGTACTTC. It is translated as CASSLSYEQYF.

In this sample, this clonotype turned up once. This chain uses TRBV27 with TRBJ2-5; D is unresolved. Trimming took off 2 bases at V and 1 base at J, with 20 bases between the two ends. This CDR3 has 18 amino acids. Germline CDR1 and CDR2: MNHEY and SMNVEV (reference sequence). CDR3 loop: CASSLGLREPRSQETQYF. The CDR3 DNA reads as TGTGCCAGCAGTTTAGGGTTAAGGGAACCTAGGTCCCAAGAGACCCAGTACTTC.

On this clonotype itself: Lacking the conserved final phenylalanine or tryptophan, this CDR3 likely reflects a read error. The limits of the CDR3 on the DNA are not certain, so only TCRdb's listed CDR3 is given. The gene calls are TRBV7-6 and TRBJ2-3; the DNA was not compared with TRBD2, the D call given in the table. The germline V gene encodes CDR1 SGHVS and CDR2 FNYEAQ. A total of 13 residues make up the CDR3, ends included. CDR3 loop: CASSPGTEQYFGP.